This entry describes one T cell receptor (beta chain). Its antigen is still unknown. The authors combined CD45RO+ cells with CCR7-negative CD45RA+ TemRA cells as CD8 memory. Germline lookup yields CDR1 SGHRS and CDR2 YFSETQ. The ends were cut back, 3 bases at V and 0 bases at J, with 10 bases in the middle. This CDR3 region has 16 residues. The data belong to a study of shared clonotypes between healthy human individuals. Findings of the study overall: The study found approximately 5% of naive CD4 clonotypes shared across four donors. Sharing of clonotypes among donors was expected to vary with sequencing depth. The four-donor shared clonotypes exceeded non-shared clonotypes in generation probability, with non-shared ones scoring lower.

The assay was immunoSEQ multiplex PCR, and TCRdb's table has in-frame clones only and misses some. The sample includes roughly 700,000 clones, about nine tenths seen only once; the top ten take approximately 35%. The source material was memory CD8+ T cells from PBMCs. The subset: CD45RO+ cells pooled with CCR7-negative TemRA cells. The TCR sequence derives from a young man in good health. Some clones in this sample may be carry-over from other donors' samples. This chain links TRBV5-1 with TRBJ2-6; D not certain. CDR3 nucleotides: TGCGCCAGCAGCTGGGCCCCGAGCTCTGGGGCCAACGTCCTGACTTTC. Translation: CASSWAPSSGANVLTF.